The clone carrying this TCR beta chain was detected only a few times. Its target is not known. The record originates from a study of response to subunit inactivated influenza vaccine. Study observations and caveats: Each seasonal flu vaccination may recruit only limited new T cells, authors suggested.

TCRdb ran MiXCR on the RT-PCR reads and lists one entry per CDR3 protein. The repertoire holds 650,000 to 800,000 distinct CDR3 sequences, with around 13% as singletons. The CDR3 is 18 amino acids. Germline CDR1 SGHVS, CDR2 FQNEAQ. After removal of 5 bases from V and 4 bases from J, the junction contained 9 bases not matched to a gene. This receptor was taken from a man aged 50 to 60 who received an inactivated influenza vaccine. This specimen consisted of PBMCs from blood, obtained less than 15 days before vaccination. This chain uses TRBV7-8 with TRBJ2-1; 15 nucleotides agree with TRBD2. The CDR3 region is CASSRGLAGGLRYNEQFF. CDR3 DNA sequence: TGTGCCAGCAGCCGGGGACTAGCGGGAGGTTTACGGTACAATGAGCAGTTCTTC.